Presented here are 19 T cell receptor beta chains from one specimen sequenced in a study of blood T cell repertoires in COVID-19. Libraries were prepared by immunoSEQ multiplex PCR; TCRdb keeps only in-frame clonotypes and omits some of them. The sample holds approximately 250,000 clones, about 90% seen once. The sample consisted of PBMCs or T cells enriched from blood (not recorded which). Every receptor here comes from a woman aged 25 to 45 with acute COVID-19.

The chain recombines TRBV6-4 with TRBJ1-2, with D maybe TRBD1 (5 bases). Trimming took off 3 bases at V and 7 bases at J, with 9 bases between the two ends. The CDR3 extends over 12 amino acids. CDR1 and CDR2 from the germline V gene are MRHNA and SNTAGT. The CDR3 region has the DNA TGTGCCAGCAGTGAGCAGGGTAGTGGCTACACCTTC. Translation gives CASSEQGSGYTF.

The V gene is TRBV7-8, the J gene TRBJ2-5, with D hard to call. From germline, CDR1 is SGHVS and CDR2 FQNEAQ. The length of the CDR3 is 12 residues. V was pared by 5 bases and J by 5 bases, with 9 bases between. The CDR3 region is CASSLAQETQYF. In nucleotides, the CDR3 is TGTGCCAGCAGCCTCGCTCAGGAGACCCAGTACTTC.

In its sample, this clone was seen a few times. This sequence joins TRBV5-4 and TRBJ2-2; TRBD2 aligns across 10 bases. This CDR3 has 16 residues. CDR1 is SGHNT, CDR2 YYREEE, per germline (reference sequence). The trim removed 1 base at V and 4 bases at J, leaving 4 bases unmatched. The CDR3 loop reads CASSLKVAGGTGELFF. As DNA, the CDR3 is TGTGCCAGCAGCTTGAAGGTAGCGGGGGGCACCGGGGAGCTGTTTTTT.

V gene TRBV6-5 combines with J gene TRBJ1-1, with a weak D call TRBD1 (6 bases). V lost 5 bases and J lost 4, with 14 bases in between. The CDR3 is 14 residues long. The germline V gene has CDR1 MNHEY and CDR2 SVGAGI. CDR3 coding DNA: TGTGCCAGCAGTCAGGGAGTAGGGGGCACTGAAGCTTTCTTT. Translation: CASSQGVGGTEAFF.

This clone was observed a few times. V usage is TRBV19 and J usage is TRBJ1-1, with D maybe TRBD1 (6 bases). The length of the CDR3 is 15 residues. Between the trimmed V and J ends, which lost 3 bases and 4 bases, there was a span of 15 bases. Germline-derived CDR1 and CDR2 are LNHDA and SQIVND (reference sequence). For the CDR3, the DNA is TGTGCCAGTAGTATGATACAGGGCCGGGGCACTGAAGCTTTCTTT. Amino acids: CASSMIQGRGTEAFF.

The chain combines TRBV5-5 with TRBJ2-7; 7 bases are shared with TRBD1. This CDR3 spans 17 amino acids. Germline CDR1 is SGHKS and CDR2 is YYEKEE (reference sequence). V shed 6 bases and J 2 bases; nucleotides not matched to a gene: 17. CDR3: CASTLSRDSPTPYEQYF. CDR3 nucleotide sequence: TGTGCCAGCACCCTCTCGAGGGACAGCCCCACCCCCTACGAGCAGTACTTC.

The V call is TRBV27, the J call TRBJ1-2; 8 bases align to TRBD1. V shed 0 bases and J 6 bases; nucleotides not matched to a gene: 9. Germline V gene sequence: CDR1 MNHEY, CDR2 SMNVEV (reference sequence). This CDR3 is built from 16 residues. CDR3 in amino acids: CASSLSLGQGIDGYTF. In DNA form, the CDR3 reads TGTGCCAGCAGTTTATCCCTTGGACAGGGTATCGATGGCTACACCTTC.

In nucleotides, the CDR3 is TGCGCCAGCAGCCCTCAACCACAGGGGGAGACTGCGGACTATGGCTACACCTTC. Encoded protein: CASSPQPQGETADYGYTF. The chain uses TRBV5-1 and TRBJ1-2, with 8 positions matching TRBD1. CDR1 is SGHRS, CDR2 YFSETQ, per germline. Trimming removed 4 bases from V and 3 bases from J; junction bases left unmatched: 17. The CDR3 has 18 residues. The full variable domain, with the rest looked up from reference TRBV5-1 and TRBJ1-2, is KAGVTQTPRYLIKTRGQQVTLSCSPISGHRSVSWYQQTPGQGLQFLFEYFSETQRNKGNFPGRFSGRQFSNSRSEMNVSTLELGDSALYLCASSPQPQGETADYGYTFGSGTRLTVV.

The chain employs TRBV13 and TRBJ1-4, with 9 bases matching TRBD1. The trim removed 3 bases at V and 7 bases at J, leaving 6 bases unmatched. The CDR3 sequence is 15 residues long. The germline V gene has CDR1 PRHDT and CDR2 FYEKMQ (reference sequence). The CDR3 region is CASSLGTGRGEKLFF. CDR3 DNA sequence: TGTGCCAGCAGCTTGGGGACAGGGAGGGGTGAAAAACTGTTTTTT.

The J gene is TRBJ2-3, the V gene TRBV9; tentative D call: TRBD2 (5 bases). Trimming pared 2 bases from V and 6 bases from J, leaving 16 bases between. Germline CDR1 and CDR2: SGDLS and YYNGEE. CDR3 length: 15 residues. CDR3 residues: CASSVASSFSDTQYF. CDR3 bases: TGTGCCAGCAGCGTCGCTAGCAGCTTCTCGGATACGCAGTATTTT.

J is TRBJ2-1 and V is TRBV28; D might be TRBD2 (6 bases). Germline lookup yields CDR1 MDHEN and CDR2 SYDVKM. The CDR3 is made up of 13 amino acids. The V and J ends lost 5 bases and 7 bases respectively, with 12 bases between them. The CDR3 DNA reads as TGTGCCAGCAGTGAGGGGAGGACGAATGAGCAGTTCTTC. It translates to CASSEGRTNEQFF.

This chain links TRBV10-1 with TRBJ2-1; no firm D call. Trimming pared 0 bases from V and 9 bases from J, leaving 6 bases between. The CDR3 loop spans 12 amino acids. The germline V gene has CDR1 WNHNN and CDR2 SYGVQD (reference sequence). As DNA, the CDR3 is TGCGCCAGCAGTGAGTCCGGAGCTGAGCAGTTCTTC. This sequence encodes CASSESGAEQFF.

This clone is a singleton in its sample. The rearrangement uses TRBV3-1 (or the pseudogene TRBV3-2) and TRBJ2-1; 10 nucleotides match TRBD2. The ends lost 3 bases at V and 9 bases at J; junction bases unmatched: 17. Germline CDR1 reads LGHDT; CDR2 reads YNNKEL (reference sequence). The CDR3 covers 18 residues. CDR3 sequence (DNA): TGTGCCAGCAGCCACGCCGGGGCTAGCGGGAGCGGAGTTGGTGAGCAGTTCTTC. It encodes CASSHAGASGSGVGEQFF.

The chain recombines TRBV15 with TRBJ2-1; tentative D call: TRBD1 (5 bases). This CDR3 spans 15 amino acids. V was pared by 1 base and J by 5 bases, with 12 bases between. The germline CDR1 and CDR2 sequences are LNHNV and YYDKDF (reference sequence). The CDR3 reads CATSRAGNIDNEQFF. For the CDR3, the DNA is TGTGCCACCAGCAGAGCAGGGAATATCGACAATGAGCAGTTCTTC.

V gene TRBV7-2 combines with J gene TRBJ1-4; tentative D call: TRBD1 (6 bases). Looked up from germline, CDR1 is SGHTA and CDR2 is FQGNSA. Trimming left V 5 bases short and J 8 bases short, with 15 bases between. The length of the CDR3 is 14 residues. The CDR3 region has the DNA TGTGCCAGCAGCGCCACAGGGTATGTGGAAAAACTGTTTTTT. This codes for CASSATGYVEKLFF.

This rearrangement joins TRBV19 to TRBJ1-1; 8 nucleotides align to TRBD1. Germline V gene data show CDR1 as LNHDA and CDR2 as SQIVND (reference sequence). Germline trimming cut 8 bases from V and 5 bases from J; bases unmatched to any gene: 4. This CDR3 has 12 residues. The chain's CDR3 is CASWTGRTEAFF. The CDR3 DNA is TGTGCCAGTTGGACAGGGAGGACTGAAGCTTTCTTT.

This chain links TRBV19 with TRBJ2-7; the match to TRBD2 covers 16 bases. V trimming: 4 bases; J trimming: 2 bases; junction bases outside the gene matches: 11. CDR1 LNHDA and CDR2 SQIVND come from the germline V gene (reference sequence). The CDR3 is 19 amino acids. The CDR3 nucleotides are TGTGCCAGTAGTACTAGTCCCGGGACTAGCGGGAGGGCCCCCTACGAGCAGTACTTC. Residues: CASSTSPGTSGRAPYEQYF.

The chain is built from TRBV7-6 and TRBJ2-7; 13 bases agree with TRBD2. The length of the CDR3 is 15 residues. CDR1 is SGHVS and CDR2 is FNYEAQ in the germline V gene. With 5 bases clipped from V and 5 bases from J, the junction kept 6 bases outside the gene matches. The CDR3 bases are TGTGCCAGCAGCCTCGGACTAGCGGGAGTCCACGAGCAGTACTTC. It yields the protein CASSLGLAGVHEQYF.

The table lists this clone with a few counts. The rearrangement uses TRBV9 and TRBJ2-1, with D unresolved. V lost 4 bases, J lost 10 bases, and 9 bases lay in between. Germline V lookup: CDR1 SGDLS, CDR2 YYNGEE. The CDR3 totals 11 residues. In nucleotides, the CDR3 is TGTGCCAGCAGCCAGGCCACCGAGCAGTTCTTC. It is translated as CASSQATEQFF. Complete variable domain (other parts from reference TRBV9 and TRBJ2-1): DSGVTQTPKHLITATGQRVTLRCSPRSGDLSVYWYQQSLDQGLQFLIQYYNGEERAKGNILERFSAQQFPDLHSELNLSSLELGDSALYFCASSQATEQFFGPGTRLTVL.